This T cell receptor (beta chain) was sequenced during a study of blood T cell repertoires in COVID-19. The wider study: Some COVID-19 samples were acute and others convalescent; all came from the United States, Italy and Spain. T cells, B-cell-depleted T cells, or PBMCs supplied cDNA or gDNA.

The ends were cut back, 1 base at V and 2 bases at J, with 9 bases in the middle. Germline-derived CDR1 and CDR2 are MGHRA and YSYEKL. CDR3 length equals 14 residues. Authors' data handling: Estimates of nucleated cell counts were drawn from the amplification of reference gene primers. Repertoires were generated with immunoSEQ multiplex PCR, while TCRdb's copy carries only in-frame clones and drops some. For V, J and clone size, that table is used; D and trimming come from the DNA. The sample includes about 200,000 clones, more than 65% of them seen just once. The chain couples TRBV4-1 to TRBJ2-7, with D tentatively TRBD2 (5 bases). The clonotype comes from a human donor in a cohort sampled during active COVID-19. Sequenced sample: peripheral blood. The CDR3 region is CASSQVSGAYEQYF. The DNA of the CDR3 is TGCGCCAGCAGCCAAGTCTCCGGGGCCTACGAGCAGTACTTC.